This T cell receptor beta chain emerged from a study of T cells in women clearing cervical HPV infection. For the study at large: Women with histologically confirmed HPV16-related CIN3 or worse, 2 with invasive cancer, served as cases.

Unmatched junction bases numbered 4, after V lost 0 bases and J lost 5 bases. This CDR3 has 14 residues. CDR1 is DFQATT and CDR2 is SNEGSKA in the germline V gene (reference sequence). Study-wide findings and caveats: It is unknown whether associations predate infection; no effector/memory or HPV-specific sorting. Cases and controls were distinguished at AUC 0.83 by richness and V genes.

Remarks on this clone: Its antigen is undetermined. The read is 3 residues too short to cover the CDR3 end, so that end is filled in from the germline J gene.

Here immunoSEQ multiplex PCR was the method, and the copy in TCRdb shows in-frame clones only, minus some. Recorded for this sample: fewer than 50,000 clones. The clonotype was recovered from a woman between 18 and 70 years old with a cervical HPV16 infection that either progressed to CIN3+ or cleared (not recorded which). The chain recombines TRBV20-1 with TRBJ2-7, with 10 bases fitting TRBD2. The sample consisted of blood buffy coat. The CDR3 is CSARDLAGGNEQYF. The sequenced part of the CDR3 DNA is TGCAGTGCTAGAGATTTAGCGGGAGGTAACGAG.